Listed below are T cell receptor beta chains from one sample, sequenced in a study of shared clonotypes between healthy human individuals. Profiling relied on immunoSEQ multiplex PCR, and the TCRdb table lists in-frame clones only, not all of them. The table shows around 1,900,000 clones, with around 95% occurring only once. The source material was naive CD8+ T cells from PBMCs. The receptor set was obtained from a young man in good health. Some clones in this sample may be carry-over from other donors' samples. The CDR3 runs from the conserved cysteine through the conserved F or W. The D gene is left open where the match is weak. Where a row states a size, it is once, few, many or the class of an expanded clone; other rows omit it.

>TRBD2|-|TRBJ2-7|16|TRBV7-9
CASSLSTSGFAYEQYF
TGTGCCAGCAGCTTGTCTACTAGCGGGTTCGCCTACGAGCAGTACTTC
>TRBD2|-|TRBJ2-7|16|TRBV7-9
CASILSGGLPSYEQYF
TGTGCCAGCATCCTAAGCGGGGGGCTCCCTTCCTACGAGCAGTACTTC
>-|-|TRBJ1-1|15|TRBV5-6
CASTTWGYLDTEAFF
TGTGCCAGCACCACGTGGGGGTACTTAGACACTGAAGCTTTCTTT
>-|-|TRBJ2-2|14|TRBV7-3
CASSLIAGAGELFF
TGTGCCAGCAGCTTAATAGCAGGGGCCGGGGAGCTGTTTTTT
>-|-|TRBJ2-3|17|TRBV4-3
CASSPVWNGPHADTQYF
TGCGCCAGCAGCCCAGTTTGGAACGGTCCCCATGCAGATACGCAGTATTTT
>-|-|TRBJ2-7|12|TRBV2
CASRGQTYEQYF
TGTGCCAGCAGAGGACAGACCTACGAGCAGTACTTC
>TRBD2|-|TRBJ2-1|14|TRBV4-1
CASSRGTSHNEQFF
TGCGCCAGCAGCCGCGGGACTAGCCACAATGAGCAGTTCTTC
>TRBD2|-|TRBJ2-2|16|TRBV4-1
CASMGTSGANTGELFF
TGCGCCAGCATGGGGACTAGCGGGGCGAACACCGGGGAGCTGTTTTTT
>-|-|TRBJ1-2|14|TRBV5-1
CASRNPTGFDGYTF
TGCGCCAGCAGAAATCCCACAGGGTTTGACGGCTACACCTTC
>-|-|TRBJ1-1|13|TRBV29-1
CSVVTWGSTEAFF
TGCAGCGTAGTGACCTGGGGGAGCACTGAAGCTTTCTTT
>-|-|TRBJ1-2|15|TRBV29-1
CSVGWPGPSLYGYTF
TGCAGCGTTGGGTGGCCGGGCCCTAGCCTTTATGGCTACACCTTC
>TRBD2|-|TRBJ2-1|16|TRBV10-3
CAISESPSGGDNEQFF
TGTGCCATCAGTGAGTCGCCTAGCGGGGGGGACAATGAGCAGTTCTTC
>TRBD2|-|TRBJ2-1|14|TRBV27
CASSLFLGGGEQFF
TGTGCCAGCAGTTTATTCCTAGGCGGGGGGGAGCAGTTCTTC
>TRBD2|-|TRBJ2-7|17|TRBV4-3
CASSPRTSGRADYEQYF
TGCGCCAGCAGCCCCCGAACTAGCGGGAGGGCCGATTACGAGCAGTACTTC
>TRBD2|-|TRBJ2-3|14|TRBV19
CASSPRLATDTQYF
TGTGCCAGTAGTCCGCGACTAGCAACAGATACGCAGTATTTT
>-|-|TRBJ2-7|15|TRBV5-4
CASSPPGQLSYEQYF
TGTGCCAGCAGCCCGCCGGGGCAGCTCTCCTACGAGCAGTACTTC
>-|-|TRBJ1-2|14|TRBV30
CAWTATTQREGSAF
TGTGCCTGGACGGCAACCACACAACGAGAGGGGAGCGCCTTC
>-|-|TRBJ1-5|15|TRBV19
CASSKGRDSNQPQHF
TGTGCCAGTAGCAAAGGACGGGATAGCAATCAGCCCCAGCATTTT
>-|-|TRBJ1-1|14|TRBV4-3
CASSQGGANTEAFF
TGCGCCAGCAGCCAAGGGGGGGCGAACACTGAAGCTTTCTTT
>-|few|TRBJ1-1|12|TRBV6-5
CASSSFNTEAFF
TGTGCCAGCAGTTCGTTCAACACTGAAGCTTTCTTT
>-|-|TRBJ2-7|15|TRBV28
CASSLEAGDSYEQYF
TGTGCCAGCAGTTTAGAGGCAGGGGACTCCTACGAGCAGTACTTC
>-|-|TRBJ1-1|14|TRBV5-6
CASRLQGFSTEAFF
TGTGCCAGCAGGCTCCAGGGCTTTAGCACTGAAGCTTTCTTT